These 12 T cell receptor beta chains were sequenced from one sample in a study of T-cell reconstitution after alpha-beta-depleted transplantation in children (dated by TCRdb to about 2016). The library was prepared using PCR. Sequencing took place on an Illumina HiSeq 2500. TCR libraries were prepared with molecular barcoding, using unique molecular identifiers to normalize TCRbeta repertoire quantification. In TCRdb, the public reads were trimmed at Q25 with fastp and aligned with MiXCR, with productive beta chains retained. Rows with a matching CDR3 protein are joined into one entry that keeps the most common DNA and genes. This sample comprises 440,000 or so distinct CDR3 sequences, 9.5% to 13% of them detected only once. 5% to 6.5% of the sample rests with the top ten. The sequencing here drew on PBMCs from the stem cell graft donor, taken from the stem cell graft. The receptor set was obtained from a human donor who donated a stem cell graft to a child with acute myeloid leukemia.

The chain carries TRBV27 and TRBJ2-6; D is undetermined. V was shortened by 11 bases and J by 0 bases, with 17 bases between the two germline ends. This CDR3 spans 16 amino acids. Germline V lookup: CDR1 MNHEY, CDR2 SMNVEV (reference sequence). CDR3 residues: CAPNKEPYSGANVLTF. The CDR3 DNA sequence: TGTGCCCCCAATAAGGAACCCTACTCTGGGGCCAACGTCCTGACTTTC.

This clonotype was observed a few times. The rearrangement links TRBV10-3 to TRBJ2-3; D not certain. V dropped 0 bases and J dropped 2 bases, with 9 bases sitting between them. Germline CDR1 ENHRY, CDR2 SYGVKD. The CDR3 length is 15 residues. The CDR3 spells CAISESSLPTDTQYF. CDR3 DNA sequence: TGTGCCATCAGTGAGTCCTCACTCCCCACAGATACGCAGTATTTT.

The chain links TRBV23-1 to TRBJ2-1; perhaps TRBD2 as D (5 bases). TRBV23-1 is recorded as an ORF, its role being uncertain. The V gene lost 8 bases and the J gene lost 2 bases, with 19 bases spanning the gap. This CDR3 region has 16 residues. The CDR3 DNA reads as TGCGCCAGCTCGACCGAGGGTAGCGCCGCCTACAATGAGCAGTTCTTC. It yields the protein CASSTEGSAAYNEQFF.

This chain links TRBV9 with TRBJ1-3, with a possible D match to TRBD1 (5 bases). The CDR3 has 13 residues. CDR1 is SGDLS, CDR2 YYNGEE, per germline. Trimming pared 2 bases from V and 7 bases from J, leaving 10 bases between. The CDR3 DNA sequence: TGTGCCAGCAGCGTCGGACAAGACAACACCATATATTTT. This gives the protein CASSVGQDNTIYF.

This clonotype appeared many times. V is TRBV20-1 and J is TRBJ2-3; no definite D call. The CDR3 covers 12 residues. The V and J ends lost 0 bases and 8 bases respectively, with 9 bases between them. Germline lookup yields CDR1 DFQATT and CDR2 SNEGSKA (reference sequence). DNA of the CDR3: TGCAGTGCTAGAGAGGTCCCTGGTACGCAGTATTTT. Translated, it gives CSAREVPGTQYF.

The chain links TRBV2 to TRBJ2-3; 7 bases agree with TRBD2. Trimming at V came to 4 bases and at J to 9 bases, leaving 10 bases not matched to a gene. The CDR3 has 14 amino acids. Germline CDR1 and CDR2: SNHLY and FYNNEI. The CDR3: CASSVGVAGPTQYF. The CDR3, as DNA: TGTGCCAGCAGTGTCGGGGTAGCGGGCCCGACGCAGTATTTT.

A few counts support this clonotype. The chain employs TRBV5-1 and TRBJ2-1; D ambiguous. V lost 7 bases, J lost 9 bases, and 11 bases lay in between. CDR3 length: 11 amino acids. Germline V gene data show CDR1 as SGHRS and CDR2 as YFSETQ. The CDR3 spells CASHGPGEQFF. The CDR3 DNA follows: TGCGCCAGCCACGGCCCCGGTGAGCAGTTCTTC.

This clonotype appeared many times. V and J are TRBV29-1 and TRBJ2-1, with 12 bases that match TRBD2. The junction had 1 base not matched to a gene; V was cut back by 7 bases and J by 6 bases. Germline-derived CDR1 and CDR2 are SQVTM and ANQGSEA. The CDR3 sequence is 12 residues long. The CDR3 DNA reads as TGCAGCGGGACTAGCGGGACCAATGAGCAGTTCTTC. Protein sequence: CSGTSGTNEQFF.

This clonotype was observed at least ten times. CDR3 DNA: TGTGCCAGCAGTGAGCTGGGACAGGGAGTTGAAAAACTGTTTTTT. Protein sequence: CASSELGQGVEKLFF. This chain joins TRBV2 and TRBJ1-4; 9 bases match TRBD1. The V gene end was trimmed by 3 bases and the J gene end by 7 bases; junction bases not matched to a gene: 6. Germline V lookup: CDR1 SNHLY, CDR2 FYNNEI. CDR3 length: 15 amino acids.

A few counts support this clonotype. The V and J genes are TRBV4-3 and TRBJ1-1; D remains ambiguous. This CDR3 contains 15 residues. Looked up from germline, CDR1 is LGHNA and CDR2 is YSLEER. The V and J ends lost 0 bases and 1 base respectively, with 9 bases between them. In DNA, the CDR3 is TGCGCCAGCAGCCAAGAGATATTAACGAACACTGAAGCTTTCTTT. It translates to CASSQEILTNTEAFF.

The chain is built from TRBV5-4 and TRBJ2-3; TRBD2 might be the D (6 bases). The germline CDR1 and CDR2 sequences are SGHNT and YYREEE (reference sequence). The CDR3 covers 15 residues. The V gene lost 0 bases and the J gene lost 2 bases, with 10 bases spanning the gap. CDR3 coding DNA: TGTGCCAGCAGCTTGGCCGGACTAAACACAGATACGCAGTATTTT. This encodes CASSLAGLNTDTQYF.

The CDR3 region is CSAHIQNIQYF. In DNA form, the CDR3 reads TGCAGTGCCCATATTCAAAACATTCAGTACTTC. The chain has TRBV20-1 and TRBJ2-4; the D is unclear. The CDR3 totals 11 residues. Germline CDR1 is DFQATT and CDR2 is SNEGSKA (reference sequence). V was pared by 6 bases and J by 5 bases, with 8 bases between.